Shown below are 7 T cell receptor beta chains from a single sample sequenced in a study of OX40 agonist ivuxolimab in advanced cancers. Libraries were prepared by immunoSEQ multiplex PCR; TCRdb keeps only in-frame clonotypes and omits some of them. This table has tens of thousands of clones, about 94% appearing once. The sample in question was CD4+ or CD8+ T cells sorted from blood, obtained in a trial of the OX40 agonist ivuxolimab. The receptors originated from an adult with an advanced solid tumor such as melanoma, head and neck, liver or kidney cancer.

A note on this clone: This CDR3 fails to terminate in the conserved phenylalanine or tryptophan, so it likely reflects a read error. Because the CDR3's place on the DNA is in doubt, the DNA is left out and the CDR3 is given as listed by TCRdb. The CDR3 here is CASSPGPDGLHL. The V and J genes are TRBV28 and TRBJ1-5. Both ends counted, the CDR3 spans 12 residues. Germline lookup yields CDR1 MDHEN and CDR2 SYDVKM.

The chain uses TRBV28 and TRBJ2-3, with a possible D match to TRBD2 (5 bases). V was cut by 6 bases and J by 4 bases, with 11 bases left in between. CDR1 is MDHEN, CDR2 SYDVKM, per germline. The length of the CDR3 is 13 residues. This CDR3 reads CASRAGVPDTQYF. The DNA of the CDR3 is TGTGCCAGCAGGGCCGGGGTCCCAGATACGCAGTATTTT. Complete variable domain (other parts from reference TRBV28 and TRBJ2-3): DVKVTQSSRYLVKRTGEKVFLECVQDMDHENMFWYRQDPGLGLRLIYFSYDVKMKEKGDIPEGYSVSREKKERFSLILESASTNQTSMYLCASRAGVPDTQYFGPGTRLTVL.

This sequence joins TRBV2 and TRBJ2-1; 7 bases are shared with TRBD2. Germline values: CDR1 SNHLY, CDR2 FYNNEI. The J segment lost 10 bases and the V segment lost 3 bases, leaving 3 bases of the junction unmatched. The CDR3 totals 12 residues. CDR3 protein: CASSDVAGEQFF. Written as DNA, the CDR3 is TGTGCCAGCAGTGATGTAGCGGGCGAGCAGTTCTTC.

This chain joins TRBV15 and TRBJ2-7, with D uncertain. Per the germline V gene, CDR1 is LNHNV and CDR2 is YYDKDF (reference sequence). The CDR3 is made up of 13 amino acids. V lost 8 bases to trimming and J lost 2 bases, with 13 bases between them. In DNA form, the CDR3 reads TGTGCCACCCCACACCGCCCTACCTACGAGCAGTACTTC. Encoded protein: CATPHRPTYEQYF.

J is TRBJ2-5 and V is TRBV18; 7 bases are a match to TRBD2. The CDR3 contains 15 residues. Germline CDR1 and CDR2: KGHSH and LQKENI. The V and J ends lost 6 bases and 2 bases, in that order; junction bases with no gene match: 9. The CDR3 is CASSEMGSGQETQYF. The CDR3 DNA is TGTGCCAGCTCCGAAATGGGTAGCGGGCAAGAGACCCAGTACTTC.

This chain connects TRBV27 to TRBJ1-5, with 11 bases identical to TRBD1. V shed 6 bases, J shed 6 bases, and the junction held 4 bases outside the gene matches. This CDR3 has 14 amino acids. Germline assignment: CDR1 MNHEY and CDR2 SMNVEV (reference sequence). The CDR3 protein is CASSPDRGRQPQHF. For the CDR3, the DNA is TGTGCCAGCAGCCCGGACAGGGGGCGTCAGCCCCAGCATTTT.

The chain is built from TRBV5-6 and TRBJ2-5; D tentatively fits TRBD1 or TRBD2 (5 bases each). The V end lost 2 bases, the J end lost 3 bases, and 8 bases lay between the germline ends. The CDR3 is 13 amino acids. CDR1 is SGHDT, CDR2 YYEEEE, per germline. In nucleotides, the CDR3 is TGTGCCAGCAGCTTTGGGACGGAAGAGACCCAGTACTTC. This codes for CASSFGTEETQYF.